This entry features one T cell receptor (beta chain) sequence. Its antigen is still unknown. A read error may account for a junction end that differs from germline. In germline, CDR1 is DFQATT, CDR2 SNEGSKA (reference sequence). The length of the CDR3 is 14 residues. This entry comes from a study of blood T cells in healthy people across ages. General observations from the study: Per-million-T-cell TCR beta diversity fell roughly linearly with age.

Each individual donor underwent a draw of roughly 10 milliliters of peripheral blood. Alongside a J-beta primer mix, a sample-barcoded 5' primer served in a second PCR lasting about 7 to 12 cycles. A 12-random-nucleotide template-switch adaptor tagged each cDNA molecule. MiXCR, run by TCRdb on the 5' RACE reads, gives a single entry per CDR3 protein. This repertoire shows some 880,000 distinct CDR3 sequences, around 36% found once; its top ten account for 13%. This chain joins TRBV20-1 and TRBJ2-6; 8 bases fit TRBD1. The clonotype was recovered from a man younger than 30 in good health. The specimen sequenced was blood. CDR3 loop: CSAEGQTGADVLTF. Written as DNA, the CDR3 is TGCAGTGCTGAGGGACAGACAGGGGCCGACGTCCTGACTTTC.